Below, 6 T cell receptor beta chains from the same sample are listed, as sequenced in a study of immune heterogeneity within non-small cell lung tumors. Multiplex PCR employing 32 V and 13 J primers generated amplicons of the TCR beta CDR3. Each CDR3 protein is one row after TCRdb ran MiXCR on the multiplex PCR reads. The sample lists about 34,000 distinct CDR3 sequences, around 30% occurring once. Bulk tumor genomic DNA was the template, and each sample received 550 to 650 ng. Surgical sampling yielded several biopsies per primary tumor (spaced far apart). Curative surgery was performed on patients who had untreated, newly diagnosed non-small cell lung cancer. Material for sequencing was lung tumor tissue. Source of these receptors: a man aged 40-49 years with non-small cell lung cancer.

Notes on this clonotype: Being one base from a much bigger clone, this may be a read error. The V gene is TRBV4-3, the J gene TRBJ1-5; D is perhaps TRBD1 (6 bases). The CDR3 contains 14 residues. The V end was cut by 7 bases, the J end by 2 bases, with 12 bases between. Germline CDR1 LGHNA, CDR2 YSLEER. This chain's CDR3 is CASILGAGNQPQHF. CDR3 sequence (DNA): TGCGCCAGCATCCTGGGGGCGGGCAATCAGCCCCAGCATTTT.

The chain is built from TRBV20-1 and TRBJ2-1, with 10 bases lining up with TRBD2. Unmatched junction bases numbered 9, after V lost 1 base and J lost 9 bases. There are 15 residues in the CDR3. Germline V lookup: CDR1 DFQATT, CDR2 SNEGSKA (reference sequence). The CDR3 coding sequence is TGCAGTGCTAGAGGCGTGGCTAGCGGGAGTTCTGAGCAGTTCTTC. Residues: CSARGVASGSSEQFF.

A few counts support this clonotype. The chain is built from TRBV5-1 and TRBJ2-7; 7 bases match TRBD2. Per germline, CDR1 SGHRS and CDR2 YFSETQ. The CDR3 extends over 15 amino acids. Trimming took 4 bases from V and 1 from J; bases not matched to a gene: 8. Here the CDR3 reads CASSPGGGGSYEQYF. The CDR3 bases are TGCGCCAGCAGCCCCGGTGGGGGGGGTTCCTACGAGCAGTACTTC.

This clonotype was seen just once. Being one base from a much bigger clone, this may be a read error. The rearrangement joins TRBV11-3 to TRBJ2-7; tentative D call: TRBD2 (5 bases). With 7 bases removed from V and 1 base from J, the gap between germline ends came to 20 bases. Germline-derived CDR1 and CDR2 are SGHNT and YENEEA. The CDR3 extends over 16 amino acids. This chain's CDR3 is CASIPTPGGSSYEQYF. CDR3 coding DNA: TGTGCCAGCATCCCGACCCCCGGAGGTTCGTCCTACGAGCAGTACTTC.

Relative to its sample, this clonotype is medium-sized. The rearrangement links TRBV20-1 to TRBJ2-1; weak D call: TRBD1 (6 bases). V was clipped by 2 bases and J by 4 bases, with 12 bases between them. Looked up from germline, CDR1 is DFQATT and CDR2 is SNEGSKA (reference sequence). This CDR3 comprises 14 residues. CDR3: CSARRDTSYNEQFF. CDR3 in DNA: TGCAGTGCTAGAAGGGACACCTCGTACAATGAGCAGTTCTTC.

This clonotype has more than one count but fewer than ten. One junction end disagrees with the germline gene, perhaps due to a read error. The rearrangement uses TRBV2 and TRBJ2-1; 16 nucleotides agree with TRBD2. This CDR3 spans 18 amino acids. Germline lookup yields CDR1 SNHLY and CDR2 FYNNEI. CDR3 residues: CASSVPGLAGGLAVGALF. For the CDR3, the DNA is TGTGCCAGCAGTGTGCCGGGACTAGCGGGAGGGTTGGCGGTAGGGGCGCTCTTC.